This paragraph reports one T cell receptor (beta chain). This receptor's antigen is unknown. There are no base qualities to consult, and no much larger clone falls within one base. The germline V gene supplies CDR1 MDHEN and CDR2 SYDVKM. CDR3 length: 14 amino acids, cysteine to phenylalanine. Only the CDR3 portion is preserved as DNA: 42 bases, with reading frame beginning at the first base. V is shortened by 6 bases, J by 2 bases, and the region joining them spans 10 bases. The CDR3 regions of human TCRbeta chains were analyzed by immunosequencing. Concerning the study's data processing: TCRs in the repertoires were compared against a reference library of SARS-CoV-2-specific TCRs that had been generated with the MIRA antigen-specificity platform. Breadth meant the fraction of unique TCRs that were SARS-CoV-2-associated, whereas depth meant the fraction of total T cells that were SARS-CoV-2-associated. Using the MIRA data, each spike-specific TCR was assigned both to the spike region to which the TCR was reactive and to a CD4 or CD8 class. Log10-transformed breadth and depth values were compared by one-way ANOVA with Sidak's multiple comparisons tests. TCRdb took this table from immuneACCESS and kept in-frame rearrangements with V and J called. Such tables lack part of the clones; where checked against another copy, unresolved V genes explain under half of the gap, and the rest is unexplained. Clone size and the V and J calls come from that table; the DNA yielded D and trimming. Counted in this sample were more than 85,000 clones; 91% of them appeared once. The ten largest clones represent less than 8% of the sample.

Explained via the paper, the time point label denotes: baseline before first vaccination. Vaccinee samples were obtained from the UK trials COV001 and COV002, which included a single-blind randomized controlled phase 2/3 trial of AZD1222 (ChAdOx1 nCoV-19) in healthy adults. For TCRbeta chain sequencing, PBMC samples were collected from trial participants at day 0 and at day 28 after the second dose. This entry belongs to a study of T cell responses to AZD1222 COVID-19 vaccine (TCRdb year 2021). Context from the whole study: AZD1222 recipients given second doses at about 4 weeks or at about 12 weeks were pooled, since spike-specific TCR depth and breadth were not found to differ between the two schedules. Trial participants were enrolled by age into subgroups of 18-55, 56-69 and 70-plus years, and around 150, 28 and 57 TCR-sequenced participants, respectively, were included in these subgroups. TCR sequencing covered roughly 230 trial participants: about 210 given two doses of AZD1222 and about 26 given two doses of MenACWY control vaccine.

What the work shows at the level of the full study, not this receptor alone: Most participants were white British and females outnumbered males, and the authors suggested that clonal diversity may have been underestimated. Reportedly, almost half of the unique spike-specific TCRs recognized epitopes lying outside the regions that are mutated in the B.1.351 and B.1.1.7 variants. After two AZD1222 doses, spike-specific TCR breadth and depth were significantly higher than at day 0 and than in MenACWY recipients. Because no day 14 peak-response samples were available, repertoires were characterized only after the peak T cell response. The 56-69-year group was small, and its depth increase did not reach significance, likely because of low power. Conclusions about previously exposed vaccinees were limited because only six or seven AZD1222 recipients were SARS-CoV-2 seropositive at baseline. The vaccine-associated CD4 TCRs covered the entire spike protein, and the dominant responses fell in regions 160-218 and 743-854.

This TCR came from an adult in good health. The chain was built from TRBV28 and TRBJ2-2; TRBD1 is perhaps the D gene, given 6 matching bases. The sample here was peripheral blood, taken on day 0 of AZD1222 vaccination. CDR3 protein: CASRKQGNTGELFF. The DNA sequence is TGTGCCAGCAGGAAACAGGGTAACACCGGGGAGCTGTTTTTT.